The next 12 T cell receptor beta chains were all read from a single sample in a study of tumor and adjacent non-tumor tissue in lung cancer (dated by TCRdb to 2017 to 2018). The library was produced with multiplex PCR. Sequencing was performed on an Illumina HiSeq 2500. Following protocols modified from ARM-PCR, the researchers constructed TCRbeta libraries through three rounds of nested PCR with primers (Table S4). TCRdb trimmed the raw reads at Q25, called clones with MiXCR and kept productive beta chains. Rows with one shared CDR3 protein collapse into an entry with the most common genes and DNA. The sample yields around 200,000 distinct CDR3 sequences; 71% were counted once. Of the sample, around 27% is held by the ten largest clones. Bulk unsorted tissue served as the source for RNA extraction, and RNA quality was assessed using a NanoDrop ND-1000 and an Agilent 2100. The sample was lung tumor tissue. Receptors were obtained from a man in his fifties or sixties with non-small cell lung cancer.

The gene calls are TRBV4-2 and TRBJ2-2; 10 bases are a match to TRBD1. The J segment lost 0 bases and the V segment lost 4 bases, leaving 5 bases of the junction unmatched. The germline gives CDR1 LGHNA, CDR2 YNFKEQ. The CDR3 has 17 amino acids. For the CDR3, the DNA is TGTGCCAGCAGCCTGCAGGGGACAGGGGCGAACACCGGGGAGCTGTTTTTT. It encodes CASSLQGTGANTGELFF.

This clonotype appeared a single time. This may come from a read error, since a much larger clone is one base off. V gene TRBV20-1 combines with J gene TRBJ2-2; 9 nucleotides line up with TRBD1. CDR1 is DFQATT, CDR2 SNEGSKA, per germline (reference sequence). After removal of 7 bases from V and 10 bases from J, the junction contained 16 bases not matched to a gene. The CDR3 totals 15 residues. The CDR3 loop is CSVRSGQGTAVELFF. The CDR3 nucleotides are TGCAGTGTTCGAAGTGGACAGGGGACGGCCGTGGAGCTGTTTTTT.

The genes are TRBV6-1 and TRBJ2-3; D is undetermined. Deletions cut 7 bases from V and 2 bases from J, with 16 bases between. Germline V gene lookup returns CDR1 MNHNS and CDR2 SASEGT. The CDR3 runs to 15 residues. The CDR3 loop is CASIIKGGFTDTQYF. CDR3 DNA sequence: TGTGCCAGCATCATAAAGGGCGGATTCACAGATACGCAGTATTTT.

This clonotype was recorded at least ten times. Here the CDR3 DNA reads TGTGCCAGCAGTTTAGCGGGAGGTAGGGGAGGACGGCAGAATGAGCAGTTCTTC. Encoded protein: CASSLAGGRGGRQNEQFF. This chain joins TRBV12-3 or TRBV12-4 and TRBJ2-1; D is perhaps TRBD2 (6 bases). The V end was cut by 0 bases, the J end by 7 bases, with 22 bases between. CDR3 length equals 18 residues.

As regards this clonotype: A much more abundant neighbour one base away suggests this may be a read error. This rearrangement joins TRBV4-1 to TRBJ2-1; 7 bases map to TRBD2. The CDR3 contains 14 residues. The V and J ends lost 1 base and 8 bases, in that order; junction bases with no gene match: 5. Germline loops: CDR1 MGHRA, CDR2 YSYEKL. CDR3 amino acids: CASSQVGTTYEQFF. In nucleotides, the CDR3 is TGCGCCAGCAGCCAAGTCGGGACTACTTATGAGCAGTTCTTC.

This clonotype was observed once. A junction boundary mismatches the germline segment, possibly from a read error. This sequence joins TRBV6-1 and TRBJ2-2, with D possibly TRBD2 on 6 matching bases. This CDR3 comprises 17 residues. Germline lookup yields CDR1 MNHNS and CDR2 SASEGT. CDR3 DNA: TGTGCCAGCAGTGAAGTCCCTTTGGGGCAAAACACCCGGGAGTTGTTTTTT. The encoded protein is CASSEVPLGQNTRELFF.

In regard to this clonotype: It may be a read error: a sequence one base away is much more abundant. The chain uses TRBV6-1 and TRBJ1-1; weak D call: TRBD1 (5 bases). CDR1 is MNHNS, CDR2 SASEGT, per germline. The CDR3 extends over 12 amino acids. CDR3 DNA: TGTGCCAGCAGTGAAGGGGGCACTGAAGCTTCCTTT. Translated: CASSEGGTEASF.

In DNA, the CDR3 is TGCAGTGCTAGAGGCCCAGGGCTGATTGAAGCTTTCTTT. Its translation: CSARGPGLIEAFF. The chain is built from TRBV20-1 and TRBJ1-1; D possibly corresponds to TRBD1 (5 bases). Trimming pared 1 base from V and 7 bases from J, leaving 13 bases between. The length of the CDR3 is 13 residues. Looked up from germline, CDR1 is DFQATT and CDR2 is SNEGSKA (reference sequence).

Remarks on this clonotype: This may arise from a read error, as a much more abundant clone is one base away. The rearrangement links TRBV6-4 to TRBJ2-1; TRBD2 aligns across 11 bases. J lost 6 bases, V lost 2 bases, and 3 bases had no gene match. This CDR3 region has 15 residues. Per the germline V gene, CDR1 is MRHNA and CDR2 is SNTAGT. CDR3 protein: CASSDASGGINEQFF. In DNA form, the CDR3 reads TGTGCCAGCAGTGACGCTAGCGGGGGGATCAATGAGCAGTTCTTC.

The chain employs TRBV20-1 and TRBJ2-5; 7 positions agree with TRBD2. Germline loops: CDR1 DFQATT, CDR2 SNEGSKA (reference sequence). The CDR3 runs to 14 residues. The V segment lost 1 base and the J segment 5 bases; nucleotides outside the gene matches: 7. The DNA of the CDR3 is TGCAGTGCTAGAGGGGGACTACGTCCGGAGACCCAGTACTTC. Protein sequence: CSARGGLRPETQYF.

On this clonotype itself: A read error may produce the germline difference seen at one junction end. The V gene is TRBV12-3 or TRBV12-4, the J gene TRBJ2-5; 7 bases are a match to TRBD2. The CDR3 has 15 residues. The CDR3 DNA sequence: TGTGTCAGCAGTGTAACTAGCGAGAGGGGAGAGACCCAGTACTTC. This gives the protein CVSSVTSERGETQYF.

As for this clonotype: The junction shows a germline mismatch at one end, possibly a read error. This chain joins TRBV10-2 and TRBJ2-2; D might be TRBD2 (5 bases). CDR3 length: 12 amino acids. In germline, CDR1 is WSHSY, CDR2 SAAADI. The CDR3 sequence: CASGEFSGELFF. The DNA of the CDR3 is TGCGCCAGCGGTGAGTTCTCCGGGGAGTTGTTTTTT.